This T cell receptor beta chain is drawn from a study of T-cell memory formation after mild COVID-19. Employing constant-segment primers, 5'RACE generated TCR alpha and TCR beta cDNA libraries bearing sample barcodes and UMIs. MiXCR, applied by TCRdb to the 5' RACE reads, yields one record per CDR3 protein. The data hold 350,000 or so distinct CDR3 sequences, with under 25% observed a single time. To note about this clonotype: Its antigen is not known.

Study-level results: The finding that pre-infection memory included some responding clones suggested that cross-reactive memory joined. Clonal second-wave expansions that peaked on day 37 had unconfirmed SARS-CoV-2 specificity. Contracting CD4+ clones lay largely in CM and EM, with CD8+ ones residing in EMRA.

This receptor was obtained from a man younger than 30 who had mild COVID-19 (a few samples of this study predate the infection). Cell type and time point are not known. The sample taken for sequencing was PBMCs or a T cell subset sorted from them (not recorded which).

CDR3 sequence: CASSQDWGAGTEAFF. In nucleotides, the CDR3 is TGTGCCAGCAGCCAAGATTGGGGGGCCGGGACTGAAGCTTTCTTT. The rearrangement uses TRBV3-1 and TRBJ1-1; D might be TRBD1 (6 bases). V was trimmed by 0 bases and J by 5 bases, leaving 13 bases between them. The length of the CDR3 is 15 residues. Germline lookup yields CDR1 LGHDT and CDR2 YNNKEL (reference sequence).